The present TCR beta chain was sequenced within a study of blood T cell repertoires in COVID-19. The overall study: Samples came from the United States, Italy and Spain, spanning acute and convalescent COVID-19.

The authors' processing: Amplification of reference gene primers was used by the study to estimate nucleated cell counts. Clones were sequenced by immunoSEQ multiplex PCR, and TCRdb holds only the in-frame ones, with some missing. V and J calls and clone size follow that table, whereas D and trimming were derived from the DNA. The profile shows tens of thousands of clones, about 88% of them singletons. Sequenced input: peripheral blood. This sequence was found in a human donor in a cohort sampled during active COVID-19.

CDR3 bases: TGCGCCAGCAGCTTCGCGACTAGCAACAATGAGCAGTTCTTC. Protein: CASSFATSNNEQFF. The chain carries TRBV5-1 and TRBJ2-1; 7 bases are shared with TRBD2. CDR1 is SGHRS, CDR2 YFSETQ, per germline. V lost 2 bases and J lost 5; bases outside the gene matches: 4. CDR3 length equals 14 residues.